This T cell receptor (beta chain) derives from a study of T cells after yellow fever vaccination (dated by TCRdb to between 2019 and 2020). Regarding the research as a whole: Libraries from fractions with low cell numbers were prepared with the SMART-Seq v4 Ultra Low Input RNA kit. Two healthy male donors made up the cohort, one aged 18 to 30 years and the other aged 30 to 39 years. Blood was drawn at multiple timepoints before and after primary and secondary immunization, with bulk PBMC replicates and cell subsets isolated. To follow T-cell clones before and after primary and booster YFV17D yellow fever vaccination, bulk TCR alpha and beta repertoires were sequenced over time. Broader findings and caveats from the paper: Because abundant contaminating clonotypes from the bulk population could be contained in FACS-sorted repertoires, computational filtering was required. Most clones expanded after primary vaccination (around 97% of CD4 and 88% of CD8) were re-detected after the booster, suggesting that broad memory maintenance occurred. The study included only two donors, which limits how far the findings can be generalized. Compared with the primary T-cell response, the secondary T-cell response was weaker but faster, peaking on day 5 rather than day 15. A small share of clonotypes occurred in both CD4 and CD8 compartments, likely arising from convergent recombination.

What this sample's treatment or condition label stands for: live attenuated yellow fever vaccine strain. At each blood-draw timepoint, two biological replicates of bulk PBMCs were obtained. A standard Ficoll-Paque protocol was used to isolate PBMCs from peripheral blood. TriZol was used to extract RNA from bulk PBMCs, CD4 and CD8 fractions, and dextramer-positive and dextramer-negative fractions. This clonotype was seen only a few times. Its antigen remains unidentified. One base away there is no much larger clone; base qualities are not given. CDR3 length: 13 amino acids, cysteine to phenylalanine. Of all the DNA, just the CDR3 is kept, 39 bases in frame from base 1. The junction shows trimming of 3 bases on V and 4 bases on J, plus 7 bases between the germline ends. TCR cDNA was made using 5'RACE template switching, a step that added a universal primer site and unique molecular identifiers. Priming of cDNA synthesis was performed from both the TCR alpha and TCR beta constant segments. Libraries were amplified in two PCR steps, with sample barcodes and sequencing adapters added in the second step. Libraries were sequenced on Illumina HiSeq 2500 (2x100 bp) or NovaSeq (2x150 bp). The authors' pipeline ran thus. Reads were demultiplexed and collapsed into UMI consensus sequences with MIGEC, and V(D)J alignment was performed with MiXCR. Using edgeR on replicate PBMC samples, clonotypes were called vaccine-responding if FDR was below 0.01 and the log2 fold change was above 5 up to day 15. Each bulk clonotype received a CD4 or CD8 identity based on whether the sequenced CD4 or CD8 repertoire contained that clonotype at higher abundance. TCRdb itself trimmed the public reads at Q25 with fastp, ran MiXCR and retained productive beta chains. Each entry merges the rows of one CDR3 protein and shows their most common DNA and genes. The V and J calls follow TCRdb's processing rather than the paper's. The sample table holds fewer than 450,000 distinct CDR3 sequences, of which approximately 8% were seen once. 17% of the sample is taken by the ten largest.

The receptor was isolated from a man between 18 and 35 years old who received the YFV17D yellow fever vaccine. The sequence joins TRBV12-3 or TRBV12-4 to TRBJ2-1, with no D gene named confidently. Here the sequenced sample was PBMCs, taken 45 days after the first yellow fever vaccination. CDR3 sequence: CASSFVGYNEQFF. In nucleotide form, the sequence is TGTGCCAGCAGTTTCGTCGGATACAATGAGCAGTTCTTC.